One sample yielded the 21 T cell receptor beta chains listed below, sequenced in a study of B cell selection in AIRE deficiency. Regulatory T cells were sorted as CD4+CD25hiCD127low/negative cells. This table comes from immunoSEQ multiplex PCR, and its TCRdb copy is limited to in-frame clones, with some not included. The sample contains 20,000 to 25,000 clones, nearly 95% of which appear only once. Sequenced: CD4+CD25+ Tregs sorted from PBMCs. The receptors here all came from a human donor in good health.

This chain uses TRBV5-1 with TRBJ2-3; tentative D call: TRBD2 (7 bases). Trimming pared 0 bases from V and 4 bases from J, leaving 12 bases between. The CDR3 length is 15 residues. Germline V gene data show CDR1 as SGHRS and CDR2 as YFSETQ. The CDR3 sequence: CASSLEGGPPDTQYF. The CDR3 DNA reads as TGCGCCAGCAGCTTGGAGGGGGGGCCCCCAGATACGCAGTATTTT.

Regarding this clone: The junction departs from germline at one end; a sequencing error may be responsible. The rearrangement joins TRBV5-1 to TRBJ2-7, with unresolved D. The CDR3 has 12 amino acids. Germline assignment: CDR1 SGHRS and CDR2 YFSETQ. For the CDR3, the DNA is TGCGCCAGCAGCTTGGCTGGCTACGAGCGGTACTTC. Protein product: CASSLAGYERYF.

This chain links TRBV29-1 with TRBJ1-4; perhaps TRBD1 as D (6 bases). The V end was cut by 7 bases, the J end by 5 bases, with 14 bases between. CDR3 length: 13 amino acids. Germline values: CDR1 SQVTM, CDR2 ANQGSEA. The CDR3 sequence: CSALGGPNEKLFF. The DNA for the CDR3 is TGCAGCGCATTAGGGGGGCCGAATGAAAAACTGTTTTTT.

V and J are TRBV29-1 and TRBJ2-1; D gene ambiguous. Trimming cost V 4 bases and J 5 bases, with 6 bases left between them. The CDR3 consists of 11 residues. Per germline, CDR1 SQVTM and CDR2 ANQGSEA. Here the CDR3 DNA reads TGCAGCGTTGTAGGGAACAATGAGCAGTTCTTC. It encodes CSVVGNNEQFF.

This clone was seen just once. This sequence joins TRBV6-1 and TRBJ2-3, with D possibly being TRBD2 (6 bases). Germline CDR1 and CDR2: MNHNS and SASEGT. The V and J ends lost 3 bases and 6 bases respectively, with 13 bases between them. This CDR3 comprises 14 residues. CDR3 nucleotides: TGTGCCAGCAGTGAGGAGGGGACCTGGGATACGCAGTATTTT. Protein: CASSEEGTWDTQYF.

About this clone: An end of the junction does not agree with germline; a read error may underlie this. CDR3 sequence reads: CAWGRGLNAEAFF. Here the CDR3 DNA reads TGTGCCTGGGGGCGGGGCTTGAACGCTGAAGCTTTCTTT. This chain connects TRBV30 to TRBJ1-1; D may be TRBD1 (5 bases). Germline V gene sequence: CDR1 GTSNPN, CDR2 SVGIG (reference sequence). The CDR3 runs 13 residues.

The gene calls are TRBV7-3 and TRBJ2-5; the D is unclear. Trimming left V 1 base short and J 2 bases short, with 5 bases between. The CDR3 runs 13 residues. CDR1 is SGHTA, CDR2 FQGTGA, per germline. The CDR3 is CASSLNSQETQYF. In nucleotides, the CDR3 is TGTGCCAGCAGCTTAAACAGTCAAGAGACCCAGTACTTC.

V is TRBV6-6 and J is TRBJ2-4; D tentatively reads TRBD1 or TRBD2 (5 bases each). The V and J ends lost 5 bases and 4 bases respectively, with 18 bases between them. Looked up from germline, CDR1 is MNHNY and CDR2 is SVGAGI (reference sequence). The CDR3 totals 16 residues. CDR3: CASSVRNRDLKNIQYF. In DNA form, the CDR3 reads TGTGCCAGCAGTGTCCGAAACCGGGACCTTAAAAACATTCAGTACTTC.

The chain uses TRBV5-1 and TRBJ1-2; 8 bases match TRBD1. Germline V gives CDR1 SGHRS, CDR2 YFSETQ. Trimming cost V 4 bases and J 4 bases; bases outside gene matches: 15. The CDR3 spans 17 residues. CDR3 sequence reads: CASSEEQDRANLYGYTF. The CDR3 DNA reads TGCGCCAGCAGCGAGGAACAGGACAGGGCGAATCTCTATGGCTACACCTTC. Complete variable domain (other parts from reference TRBV5-1 and TRBJ1-2): KAGVTQTPRYLIKTRGQQVTLSCSPISGHRSVSWYQQTPGQGLQFLFEYFSETQRNKGNFPGRFSGRQFSNSRSEMNVSTLELGDSALYLCASSEEQDRANLYGYTFGSGTRLTVV.

The chain has TRBV15 and TRBJ1-1; unclear D gene. V was shortened by 1 base and J by 3 bases, with 12 bases between the two germline ends. Germline CDR1 LNHNV, CDR2 YYDKDF (reference sequence). This CDR3 has 15 amino acids. The CDR3 bases are TGTGCCACCAGCAGAGTTGGCCTCCCGGACACTGAAGCTTTCTTT. It codes for CATSRVGLPDTEAFF.

This chain uses TRBV4-1 with TRBJ2-2; D might be TRBD2 (6 bases). The CDR3 totals 14 residues. Germline CDR1 reads MGHRA; CDR2 reads YSYEKL. Trimming removed 8 bases from V and 0 bases from J, with 10 bases in between. For the CDR3, the DNA is TGCGCCAGCGCGGGGCAGCCGAACACCGGGGAGCTGTTTTTT. Residues: CASAGQPNTGELFF.

The J gene is TRBJ2-1, the V gene TRBV5-1, with TRBD1 identical over 7 bases. CDR1 and CDR2 from the germline V gene are SGHRS and YFSETQ. V lost 4 bases to trimming and J lost 5 bases; unmatched junction nucleotides: 6. This CDR3 is 14 amino acids long. The CDR3 coding sequence is TGCGCCAGCAGCCCCGGACAGGTTAACAATGAGCAGTTCTTC. It translates to CASSPGQVNNEQFF.

The CDR3 region has the DNA TGTGCCAGCAGCTCCCCAGCGGGGGGCGAGGGCTACACCTTC. Its translation: CASSSPAGGEGYTF. This chain joins TRBV28 and TRBJ1-2; maybe TRBD1 (6 bases). This CDR3 is built from 14 residues. Trimming shortened V by 6 bases and J by 8 bases, and 19 bases separated the two germline ends. The germline CDR1 and CDR2 sequences are MDHEN and SYDVKM.

The chain combines TRBV7-8 with TRBJ1-3; possible D gene TRBD1, 5 bases. The CDR3 length is 16 residues. CDR1 is SGHVS, CDR2 FQNEAQ, per germline. Trimming took off 1 base at V and 1 base at J, with 11 bases between the two ends. CDR3 DNA sequence: TGTGCCAGCAGCTTAGTACCTGGGACTTCTGGAAACACCATATATTTT. Protein product: CASSLVPGTSGNTIYF.

V usage is TRBV7-2 and J usage is TRBJ1-1; tentatively, D is TRBD1 (6 bases). Germline loops: CDR1 SGHTA, CDR2 FQGNSA. V was clipped by 1 base and J by 2 bases, with 14 bases between them. The CDR3 contains 16 residues. CDR3 sequence: CASSLVATGANTEAFF. The DNA for the CDR3 is TGTGCCAGCAGCTTAGTGGCGACAGGCGCTAACACTGAAGCTTTCTTT.

The chain employs TRBV7-2 and TRBJ1-6; weak D call: TRBD1 (5 bases). The CDR3 is made up of 15 amino acids. V gave up 0 bases and J gave up 2 bases, with 5 bases separating them. Germline V gives CDR1 SGHTA, CDR2 FQGNSA. The CDR3 DNA follows: TGTGCCAGCAGCTTAGCGGGGCCCTATAATTCACCCCTCCACTTT. Amino acids: CASSLAGPYNSPLHF.

V is TRBV5-6 and J is TRBJ2-3; possible D gene TRBD2, 6 bases. V was cut by 1 base and J by 5 bases, with 17 bases left in between. This CDR3 has 16 amino acids. Per the germline V gene, CDR1 is SGHDT and CDR2 is YYEEEE. CDR3 in DNA: TGTGCCAGCAGCTTGAGTACTAGCTACGAGGGAGATACGCAGTATTTT. Its protein product is CASSLSTSYEGDTQYF.

V and J are TRBV14 and TRBJ1-2; D might be TRBD1 (5 bases). Trimming removed 1 base at V and 8 bases at J, with 14 bases between. This CDR3 is built from 14 residues. CDR1 and CDR2 (germline): SGHDN, FVKESK. The chain's CDR3 is CASSQAYAGNGYTF. As DNA, the CDR3 is TGTGCCAGCAGCCAAGCCTACGCAGGGAACGGCTACACCTTC.

In the case of this clone: The junction departs from the called germline gene at one end, perhaps through a read error. The genes are TRBV4-1 and TRBJ2-5; 13 bases line up with TRBD2. The CDR3 has 17 amino acids. From germline, CDR1 is MGHRA and CDR2 YSYEKL. CDR3 sequence reads: CASSQPGLAGEEEAQYF. CDR3 in DNA: TGCGCCAGCAGCCAACCCGGACTAGCGGGAGAAGAAGAGGCCCAGTACTTC.

This chain connects TRBV5-1 to TRBJ1-2; unclear D gene. Trimming shortened V by 0 bases and J by 4 bases, and 10 bases separated the two germline ends. The CDR3 consists of 14 residues. CDR1 is SGHRS and CDR2 is YFSETQ in the germline V gene. DNA for the CDR3: TGCGCCAGCAGCTTGGAAGGGAGGCTCTATGGCTACACCTTC. Protein: CASSLEGRLYGYTF.

The chain couples TRBV6-6 to TRBJ2-7; 10 bases agree with TRBD2. Germline V lookup: CDR1 MNHNY, CDR2 SVGAGI (reference sequence). The CDR3 contains 13 residues. The junction had 4 bases not matched to a gene; V was cut back by 6 bases and J by 5 bases. The CDR3 protein is CASRTAGGNEQYF. The CDR3 DNA sequence: TGTGCCAGCAGAACAGCGGGAGGGAACGAGCAGTACTTC.